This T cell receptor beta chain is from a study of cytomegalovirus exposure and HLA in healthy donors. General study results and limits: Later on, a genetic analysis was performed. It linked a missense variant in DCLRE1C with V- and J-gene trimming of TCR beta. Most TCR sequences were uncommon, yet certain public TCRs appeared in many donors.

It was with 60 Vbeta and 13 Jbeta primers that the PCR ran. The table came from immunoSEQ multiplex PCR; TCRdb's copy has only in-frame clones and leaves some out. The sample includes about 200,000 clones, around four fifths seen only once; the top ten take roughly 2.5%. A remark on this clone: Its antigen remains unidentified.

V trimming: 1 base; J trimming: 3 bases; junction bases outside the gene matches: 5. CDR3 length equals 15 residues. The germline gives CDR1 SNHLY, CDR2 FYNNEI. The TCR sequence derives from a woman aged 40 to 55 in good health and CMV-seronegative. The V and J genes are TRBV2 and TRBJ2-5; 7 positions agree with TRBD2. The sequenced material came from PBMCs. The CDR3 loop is CASSEEGGTKETQYF. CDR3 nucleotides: TGTGCCAGCAGTGAAGAGGGCGGGACTAAAGAGACCCAGTACTTC.